One and the same sample provided the 25 T cell receptor beta chains below, sequenced in a study of T cell repertoires in cytomegalovirus infection. A single record per CDR3 protein comes from TCRdb applying MiXCR to the reads. The sample records about 490,000 distinct CDR3 sequences, about 17% being singletons. The sequenced sample was CD8+ T cells from PBMCs. The receptors shown here come from a human donor in good health (CMV status not recorded). Some clones in this sample may be carry-over from other donors' samples.

This clonotype appeared a few times. The rearrangement links TRBV7-9 to TRBJ2-1; D assignment may be TRBD1 or TRBD2 (5 bases each). From germline, CDR1 is SEHNR and CDR2 FQNEAQ (reference sequence). The CDR3 is 17 residues long. Trimming removed 2 bases at V and 4 bases at J, with 18 bases between. This CDR3 is CASSLPRDLHLYNEQFF. The CDR3 DNA sequence: TGTGCCAGCAGCTTACCCAGGGACCTACACCTATACAATGAGCAGTTCTTC. The entire variable domain, with the rest obtained from reference TRBV7-9 and TRBJ2-1, is as follows: DTGVSQNPRHKITKRGQNVTFRCDPISEHNRLYWYRQTLGQGPEFLTYFQNEAQLEKSRLLSDRFSAERPKGSFSTLEIQRTEQGDSAMYLCASSLPRDLHLYNEQFFGPGTRLTVL.

This clonotype has a count of ten or more. The chain joins TRBV5-1 to TRBJ2-1; 8 bases map to TRBD1. The CDR3 length is 13 residues. Germline assignment: CDR1 SGHRS and CDR2 YFSETQ. V was pared by 6 bases and J by 6 bases, with 5 bases of the junction left unmatched. CDR3 protein: CASTLTGGNEQFF. CDR3 nucleotide sequence: TGCGCCAGCACCCTCACAGGGGGCAATGAGCAGTTCTTC. Full variable domain (rest looked up from reference TRBV5-1 and TRBJ2-1): KAGVTQTPRYLIKTRGQQVTLSCSPISGHRSVSWYQQTPGQGLQFLFEYFSETQRNKGNFPGRFSGRQFSNSRSEMNVSTLELGDSALYLCASTLTGGNEQFFGPGTRLTVL.

This clonotype has a handful of counts. This chain connects TRBV12-3 or TRBV12-4 to TRBJ1-2; maybe TRBD1 (5 bases). The CDR3 is made up of 17 amino acids. The V end lost 4 bases, the J end lost 6 bases, and 24 bases lay between the germline ends. The CDR3: CASSWTGTARRGDGYTF. CDR3 DNA: TGTGCCAGCAGTTGGACCGGGACCGCGCGGCGAGGGGATGGCTACACCTTC.

This clonotype has more than one count but fewer than ten. V is TRBV13 and J is TRBJ1-2; possibly TRBD1 for D (6 bases). Germline lookup yields CDR1 PRHDT and CDR2 FYEKMQ (reference sequence). This CDR3 comprises 18 residues. The V end was cut by 5 bases, the J end by 2 bases, with 24 bases between. CDR3 DNA sequence: TGTGCCAGCAGCGCAACCGGGACCAAGGGGGTACCCAACTATGGCTACACCTTC. This codes for CASSATGTKGVPNYGYTF.

The chain carries TRBV6-6 and TRBJ2-7; D remains unclear. V lost 0 bases to trimming and J lost 5 bases, with 8 bases between them. Germline V CDR1 and CDR2: MNHNY, SVGAGI (reference sequence). This CDR3 spans 13 amino acids. The CDR3 DNA sequence: TGTGCCAGCAGTTACTCCCATTTAAACGAGCAGTACTTC. Protein sequence: CASSYSHLNEQYF.

This clonotype was picked up a small number of times. The chain joins TRBV6-1 to TRBJ2-7, with no clear D. Per germline, CDR1 MNHNS and CDR2 SASEGT. The CDR3 sequence is 10 residues long. With 10 bases removed from V and 4 bases from J, the gap between germline ends came to 8 bases. The CDR3 nucleotides read TGTGCCACCAGACGGTACGAGCAGTACTTC. It codes for CATRRYEQYF.

The table lists this clonotype with many counts. A junction boundary mismatches the germline segment, possibly from a read error. The genes are TRBV6-5 and TRBJ1-1; D not certain. Germline lookup yields CDR1 MNHEY and CDR2 SVGAGI. The CDR3 is made up of 12 amino acids. CDR3 residues: CASSYPNSEAFF. CDR3 DNA sequence: TGTGCCAGCAGCTATCCTAACAGTGAAGCTTTCTTT.

The chain is built from TRBV27 and TRBJ2-1; TRBD2 agrees at 11 bases. This CDR3 has 16 residues. V lost 5 bases and J lost 2; bases outside the gene matches: 5. Germline V gene lookup returns CDR1 MNHEY and CDR2 SMNVEV (reference sequence). The CDR3 spells CASSPTSGSPYNEQFF. The CDR3 DNA follows: TGTGCCAGCAGTCCAACTAGCGGGAGTCCCTACAATGAGCAGTTCTTC.

This clonotype was detected many times. V and J are TRBV27 and TRBJ1-5, with 12 bases aligning to TRBD1. V shed 5 bases, J shed 7 bases, and the junction held 15 bases outside the gene matches. The CDR3 totals 18 residues. Germline-derived CDR1 and CDR2 are MNHEY and SMNVEV (reference sequence). CDR3 nucleotide sequence: TGTGCCAGCAGTCCGCTAGGGACAGGGGGCCCTTACAAACAGCCCCAGCATTTT. Its translation is CASSPLGTGGPYKQPQHF.

V usage is TRBV20-1 and J usage is TRBJ1-2, with D unclear. Germline CDR1 reads DFQATT; CDR2 reads SNEGSKA (reference sequence). The CDR3 extends over 13 amino acids. V shed 2 bases and J shed 4 bases, with 11 bases lying between them. In DNA, the CDR3 is TGCAGTGCTAGACAGGAAAAGGGCTATGGCTACACCTTC. It yields the protein CSARQEKGYGYTF.

This clonotype has a count of ten or more. The chain couples TRBV28 to TRBJ2-7, with a possible D match to TRBD1 (6 bases). V lost 6 bases, J lost 2 bases, and 14 bases lay in between. The CDR3 is 14 residues long. CDR1 and CDR2 from the germline V gene are MDHEN and SYDVKM. The CDR3 here is CASSLTGFAYEQYF. The CDR3 DNA reads as TGTGCCAGCAGCCTGACAGGCTTTGCCTACGAGCAGTACTTC.

This clonotype was counted at least ten times. The rearrangement links TRBV7-9 to TRBJ1-1; 8 nucleotides agree with TRBD1. Trimming cost V 3 bases and J 1 base; bases outside gene matches: 4. Per the germline V gene, CDR1 is SEHNR and CDR2 is FQNEAQ (reference sequence). The CDR3 is made up of 15 amino acids. CDR3 bases: TGTGCCAGCAGCTTGCCGACAGGGGCGAACACTGAAGCTTTCTTT. It specifies CASSLPTGANTEAFF.

As regards this clonotype: This clone may be a read error of a much larger clone one base away. DNA for the CDR3: TGTGCCAGCAGCACATCCACAGGGTTTAGGGATACGCAGTATTTT. Residues: CASSTSTGFRDTQYF. This chain uses TRBV7-3 with TRBJ2-3, with TRBD1 as a possible D gene (6 bases). CDR3 length: 15 amino acids. Trimming pared 5 bases from V and 6 bases from J, leaving 18 bases between. Germline V gene sequence: CDR1 SGHTA, CDR2 FQGTGA.

There are many counts of this clonotype. The V gene is TRBV27, the J gene TRBJ1-2; perhaps TRBD1 as D (6 bases). Germline CDR1 and CDR2: MNHEY and SMNVEV (reference sequence). This CDR3 region has 17 residues. The ends were cut back, 5 bases at V and 3 bases at J, with 22 bases in the middle. In DNA, the CDR3 is TGTGCCAGCAGTCACGTGGGACAACCACTTTTGGACTATGGCTACACCTTC. Translating gives CASSHVGQPLLDYGYTF.

The table lists this clonotype with many counts. The rearrangement uses TRBV7-8 and TRBJ2-3; tentatively, D is TRBD2 (6 bases). Germline lookup yields CDR1 SGHVS and CDR2 FQNEAQ. The V and J ends lost 5 bases and 3 bases respectively, with 12 bases between them. The CDR3 runs 14 residues. CDR3 bases: TGTGCCAGCAGCCCGGGCGGGATGACAGATACGCAGTATTTT. Protein: CASSPGGMTDTQYF.

V is TRBV3-1 and J is TRBJ1-2, with TRBD1 as a possible D gene (5 bases). The ends were cut back, 0 bases at V and 1 base at J, with 21 bases in the middle. Germline CDR1 reads LGHDT; CDR2 reads YNNKEL (reference sequence). The CDR3 contains 19 residues. CDR3: CASSQETTLGTTRNYGYTF. The CDR3 nucleotides read TGTGCCAGCAGCCAAGAAACGACCCTCGGGACCACCCGTAACTATGGCTACACCTTC.

Here the CDR3 DNA reads TGTGCCAGCACTCCCCCCCGAGGGTGGGAGACCTACGAGCAGTACTTC. It encodes CASTPPRGWETYEQYF. The chain couples TRBV2 to TRBJ2-7; maybe TRBD2 (5 bases). Trimming left V 7 bases short and J 2 bases short, with 21 bases between. Germline V gene data show CDR1 as SNHLY and CDR2 as FYNNEI. CDR3 length: 16 amino acids.

This clonotype was counted between two and nine times. The J gene is TRBJ1-3, the V gene TRBV15, with D tentatively TRBD1 (6 bases). Looked up from germline, CDR1 is LNHNV and CDR2 is YYDKDF (reference sequence). The CDR3 length is 16 residues. V lost 6 bases and J lost 1, with 16 bases in between. CDR3 sequence (DNA): TGTGCCACCAGTGAGGGGGGGGAGGCATCTGGAAACACCATATATTTT. Translating it yields CATSEGGEASGNTIYF.

This clonotype came up many times. V gene TRBV7-9 combines with J gene TRBJ2-7, with 8 positions matching TRBD2. The junction had 5 bases not matched to a gene; V was cut back by 1 base and J by 6 bases. Germline V gene data show CDR1 as SEHNR and CDR2 as FQNEAQ (reference sequence). The CDR3 covers 14 residues. In nucleotides, the CDR3 is TGTGCCAGCAGCTTAGATCCGGGACTAGGCGAGCAGTACTTC. It encodes CASSLDPGLGEQYF.

This clonotype has at least ten counts. The rearrangement uses TRBV19 and TRBJ2-1; D uncertain. The germline V gene encodes CDR1 LNHDA and CDR2 SQIVND (reference sequence). V lost 3 bases and J lost 4, with 7 bases in between. This CDR3 comprises 13 residues. CDR3 region: CASSIRQYNEQFF. The CDR3 DNA is TGTGCCAGTAGTATTCGGCAGTACAATGAGCAGTTCTTC.

This clonotype was counted at least ten times. The gene calls are TRBV7-9 and TRBJ2-1; D gene ambiguous. V lost 8 bases, J lost 10 bases, and 15 bases lay in between. Germline V gene sequence: CDR1 SEHNR, CDR2 FQNEAQ (reference sequence). The CDR3 spans 12 residues. The CDR3 sequence is CASYIRAQEQFF. In nucleotides, the CDR3 is TGTGCCAGCTACATCCGGGCTCAGGAGCAGTTCTTC.

Points on this clonotype: A much larger clonotype is one base distant, so this may be a read error. The chain couples TRBV19 to TRBJ1-5; the D gene is possibly TRBD1 (6 bases). CDR1 LNHDA and CDR2 SQIVND come from the germline V gene (reference sequence). The CDR3 extends over 13 amino acids. The CDR3 sequence is CPSSGTGSQPQHF. The CDR3 DNA follows: TGTCCCAGTAGTGGAACAGGGAGTCAGCCCCAGCATTTT.

This clonotype occurred many times. A junction end diverges from the germline sequence, so it may reflect a read error. V usage is TRBV11-2 and J usage is TRBJ2-1; a possible D gene is TRBD2 (5 bases). The germline V gene has CDR1 SGHAT and CDR2 FQNNGV. This CDR3 is 15 amino acids long. Here the CDR3 reads CASSLESTKGFKLFF. CDR3 DNA sequence: TGTGCCAGCAGCCTAGAGTCGACTAAGGGCTTTAAGCTATTCTTC.

This clonotype was recorded at least ten times. The chain is built from TRBV6-6 and TRBJ2-3; D remains unclear. The CDR3 is made up of 13 amino acids. V was trimmed by 7 bases and J by 2 bases, leaving 10 bases between them. Germline CDR1 is MNHNY and CDR2 is SVGAGI (reference sequence). The CDR3 protein is CASTPRATDTQYF. The CDR3 nucleotides are TGTGCCAGCACCCCAAGGGCCACAGATACGCAGTATTTT.

This clonotype was detected many times. V gene TRBV20-1 combines with J gene TRBJ2-7; 9 bases match TRBD2. The CDR3 has 17 residues. Germline-derived CDR1 and CDR2 are DFQATT and SNEGSKA (reference sequence). J was trimmed by 1 base and V by 0 bases; bases with no gene match: 10. CDR3 coding DNA: TGCAGTGCTAGAGAAATGCATAGCGGGAGTGAATCCTACGAGCAGTACTTC. Protein sequence: CSAREMHSGSESYEQYF.